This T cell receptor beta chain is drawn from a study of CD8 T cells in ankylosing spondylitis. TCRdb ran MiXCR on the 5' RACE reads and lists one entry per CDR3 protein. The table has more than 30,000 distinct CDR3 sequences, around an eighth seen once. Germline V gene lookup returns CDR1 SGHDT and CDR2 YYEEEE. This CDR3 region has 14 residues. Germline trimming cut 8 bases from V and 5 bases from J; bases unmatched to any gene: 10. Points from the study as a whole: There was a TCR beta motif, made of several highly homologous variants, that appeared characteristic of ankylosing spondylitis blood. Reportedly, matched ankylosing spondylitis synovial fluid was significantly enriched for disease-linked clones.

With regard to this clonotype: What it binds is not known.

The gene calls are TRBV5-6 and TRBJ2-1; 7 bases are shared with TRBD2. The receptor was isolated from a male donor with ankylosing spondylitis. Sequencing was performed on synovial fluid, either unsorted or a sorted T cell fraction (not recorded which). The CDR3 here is CARGLGGSHNEQFF. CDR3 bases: TGTGCCAGGGGCCTCGGGGGGTCCCACAATGAGCAGTTCTTC.